The entry below gives a single T cell receptor beta chain sequence along with its context. This clonotype was found many times. Its binding antigen is unknown. Nothing much larger sits one base from this clone, and base qualities are not available. From the cysteine up to the phenylalanine, the CDR3 has a length of 16 residues. Just the 48-base CDR3 DNA is kept, in frame starting at base 1. Trimming takes 1 base off V and 4 bases off J; junction bases not matched to a gene: 5. CDR1 and CDR2 are drawn from the germline V gene: SGHAT, FQNNGV. This sample is part of a study of identical twins (dated by TCRdb to the mid-2010s). Describing the broader study: To test whether fetal clonotypes persist, this study deep-sequenced TCR alpha and beta repertoires from monozygotic twins, from unrelated adults of various ages, and from cord blood. To rule out contamination, the twin experiments were replicated at different times with different library preparation protocols. The study at large found these results: In beta out-of-frame sequences, excess twin sharing was weaker, because having fewer shared sequences lowered the signal-to-noise ratio. Zero-insertion analyses could be partly confounded by invariant T cells such as MAIT and iNKT, though diverse VJ usage argued against such confounding for most clonotypes. Fewer insertions were carried by abundant cord blood beta clonotypes, a similar but weaker trend appeared in young adult naive repertoires, and no such trend appeared in memory repertoires. In monozygotic twins, recombination models systematically underestimated out-of-frame TCR alpha sharing, but the models matched the sharing seen between unrelated individuals. Out-of-frame TCR alpha sequences shared between twins showed an excess of low generation-probability sequences compared with coincidental sharing between unrelated individuals. Because the same donors could not be followed over many years, the conclusions depended on cross-sectional statistical analysis.

Library generation was performed with 5' RACE. The data were produced on an Illumina HiSeq 2000. Template switching added a universal primer binding site, and the final cDNA carried a unique molecular identifier that allowed TCR cDNA molecules to be counted accurately. First-strand cDNA for TCR alpha and beta chains was synthesized from specific primers in the conserved constant-segment region. Each cDNA library was double barcoded, with a SMART-Mk sample barcode plus Illumina barcodes, to control for contamination. TruSeq adapter sequences along with Illumina sample barcodes were introduced in two successive PCR steps. The Illumina HiSeq platform was used with custom primers to sequence TCR alpha and beta cDNA libraries. Regarding the original processing steps: Raw reads were processed with MiGEC to extract unique molecular identifiers, and MiXCR was used to determine CDR3 positions. Recombination models were inferred per individual with the repgenHMM and IGoR tools using an EM algorithm. Shared clonotype analysis was performed with the tcR package in R, normalizing sharing by the product of cloneset sizes. To study raw recombination free of thymic and clonal selection effects, out-of-frame nonproductive sequences were analyzed. Using fastp at Q25 and MiXCR, TCRdb reprocessed the public reads and kept productive beta chains. A single entry per CDR3 protein holds the most common genes and DNA from its merged rows. The V and J calls were not made by the authors but by TCRdb's processing. This sample gives a few hundred thousand distinct CDR3 sequences in total; around 8% of them show up just once. Of the sample, about 3% is held by the ten largest clones.

Every donor in the study was a healthy Caucasian. The twin cohort comprised three pairs of female monozygotic twins, all aged roughly 18 to 29 years. CD4+ and CD8+ T cell populations were isolated with positive isolation kits from Invitrogen. Separately, the same data were catalogued under a study of yellow fever vaccine responses in identical twins. From that second study: According to the authors, in identical twins the way T cells responded to vaccination appeared partly convergent and partly personalized. Focusing on identical twins, the study followed the T cell clones that responded to the vaccine, and did so with precision.

This TCR came from a woman younger than 35 in good health. Sequencing used CD8+ T cells sorted from blood. Rearrangement joined TRBV11-2 to TRBJ1-1, and 11 junctional nucleotides match TRBD1. The nucleotide sequence is TGTGCCAGCAGCTTAGGTCCGGGACAGGGGGTCACTGAAGCTTTCTTT. It is translated as CASSLGPGQGVTEAFF.